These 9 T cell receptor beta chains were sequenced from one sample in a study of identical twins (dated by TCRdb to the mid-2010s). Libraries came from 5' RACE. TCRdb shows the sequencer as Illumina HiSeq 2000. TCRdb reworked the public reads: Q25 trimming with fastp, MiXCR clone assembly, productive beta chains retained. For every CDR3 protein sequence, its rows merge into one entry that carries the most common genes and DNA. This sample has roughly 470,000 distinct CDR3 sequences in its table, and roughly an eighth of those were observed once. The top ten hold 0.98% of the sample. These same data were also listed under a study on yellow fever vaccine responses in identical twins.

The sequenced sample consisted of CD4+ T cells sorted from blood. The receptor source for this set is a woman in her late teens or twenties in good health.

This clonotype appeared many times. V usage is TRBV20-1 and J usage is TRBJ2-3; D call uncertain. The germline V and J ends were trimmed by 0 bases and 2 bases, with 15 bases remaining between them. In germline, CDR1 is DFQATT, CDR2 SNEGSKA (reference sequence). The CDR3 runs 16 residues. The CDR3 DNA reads TGCAGTGCTAGAGACAGTTTTCAGTCGTACACAGATACGCAGTATTTT. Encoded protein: CSARDSFQSYTDTQYF.

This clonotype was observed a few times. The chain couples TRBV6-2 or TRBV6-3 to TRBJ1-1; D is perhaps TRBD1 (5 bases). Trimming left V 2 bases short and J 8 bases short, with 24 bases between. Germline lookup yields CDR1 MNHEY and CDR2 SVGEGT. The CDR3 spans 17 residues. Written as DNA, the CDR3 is TGTGCCAGCAGTTACCCTACAACCGGGACCAGGGTCCACGAAGCTTTCTTT. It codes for CASSYPTTGTRVHEAFF.

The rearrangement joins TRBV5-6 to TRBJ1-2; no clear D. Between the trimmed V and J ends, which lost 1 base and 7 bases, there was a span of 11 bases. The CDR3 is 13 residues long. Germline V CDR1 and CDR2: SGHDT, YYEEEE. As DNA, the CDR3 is TGTGCCAGCAGCTTGACGCGGAGCGGTGGCTACACCTTC. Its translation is CASSLTRSGGYTF. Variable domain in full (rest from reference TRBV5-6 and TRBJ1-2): DAGVTQSPTHLIKTRGQQVTLRCSPKSGHDTVSWYQQALGQGPQFIFQYYEEEERQRGNFPDRFSGHQFPNYSSELNVNALLLGDSALYLCASSLTRSGGYTFGSGTRLTVV.

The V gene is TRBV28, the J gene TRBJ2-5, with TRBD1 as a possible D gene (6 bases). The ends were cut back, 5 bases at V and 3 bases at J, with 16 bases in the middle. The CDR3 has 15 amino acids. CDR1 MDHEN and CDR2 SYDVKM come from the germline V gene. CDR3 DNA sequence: TGTGCCAGCAGTCAGGGGCAGGGACCTAAAGAGACCCAGTACTTC. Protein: CASSQGQGPKETQYF.

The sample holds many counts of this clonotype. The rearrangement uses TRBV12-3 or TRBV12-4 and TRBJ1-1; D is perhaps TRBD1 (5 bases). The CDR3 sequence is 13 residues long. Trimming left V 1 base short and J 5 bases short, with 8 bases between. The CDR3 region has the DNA TGTGCCAGCAGTTTAGTGAGGGGTACTGAAGCTTTCTTT. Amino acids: CASSLVRGTEAFF.

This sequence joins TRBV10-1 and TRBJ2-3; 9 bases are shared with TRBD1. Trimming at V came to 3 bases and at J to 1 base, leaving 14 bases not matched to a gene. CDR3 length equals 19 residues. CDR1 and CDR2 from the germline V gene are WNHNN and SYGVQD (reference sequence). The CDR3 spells CASSDPGQGRRFGTDTQYF. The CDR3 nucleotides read TGCGCCAGCAGTGACCCCGGACAGGGGAGAAGGTTCGGCACAGATACGCAGTATTTT.

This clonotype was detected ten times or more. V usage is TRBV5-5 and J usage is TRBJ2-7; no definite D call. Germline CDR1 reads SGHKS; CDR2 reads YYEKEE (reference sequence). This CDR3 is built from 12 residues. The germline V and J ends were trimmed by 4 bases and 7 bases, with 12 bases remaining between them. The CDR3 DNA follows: TGTGCCAGCAGCCCTTGGGGTCGGGAGCAGTACTTC. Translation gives CASSPWGREQYF.

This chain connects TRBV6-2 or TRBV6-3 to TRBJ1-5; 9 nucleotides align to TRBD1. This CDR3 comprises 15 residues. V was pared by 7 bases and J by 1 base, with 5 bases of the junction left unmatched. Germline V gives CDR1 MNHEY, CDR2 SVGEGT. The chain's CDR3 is CASTSQGASNQPQHF. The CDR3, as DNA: TGTGCCAGCACCTCACAGGGGGCGAGCAATCAGCCCCAGCATTTT.

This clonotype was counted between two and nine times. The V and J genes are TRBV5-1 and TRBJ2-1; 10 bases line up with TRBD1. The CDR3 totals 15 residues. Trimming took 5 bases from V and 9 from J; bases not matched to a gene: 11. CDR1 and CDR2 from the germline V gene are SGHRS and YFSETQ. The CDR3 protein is CASSLSGTGASEQFF. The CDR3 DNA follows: TGCGCCAGCAGTCTCTCCGGGACAGGGGCCAGTGAGCAGTTCTTC.